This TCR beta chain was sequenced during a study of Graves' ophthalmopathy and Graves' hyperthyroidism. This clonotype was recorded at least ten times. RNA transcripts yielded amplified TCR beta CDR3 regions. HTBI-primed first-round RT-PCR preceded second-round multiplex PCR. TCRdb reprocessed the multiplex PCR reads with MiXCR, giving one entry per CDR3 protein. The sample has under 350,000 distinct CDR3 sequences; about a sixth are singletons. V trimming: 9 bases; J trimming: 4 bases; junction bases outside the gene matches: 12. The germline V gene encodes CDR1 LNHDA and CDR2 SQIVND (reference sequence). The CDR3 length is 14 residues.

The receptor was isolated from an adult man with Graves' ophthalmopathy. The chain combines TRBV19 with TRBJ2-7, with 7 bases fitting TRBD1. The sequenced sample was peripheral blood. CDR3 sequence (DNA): TGTGCCAGCAGTCGCCCTCGGGACAGTTACGAGCAGTACTTC. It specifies CASSRPRDSYEQYF.